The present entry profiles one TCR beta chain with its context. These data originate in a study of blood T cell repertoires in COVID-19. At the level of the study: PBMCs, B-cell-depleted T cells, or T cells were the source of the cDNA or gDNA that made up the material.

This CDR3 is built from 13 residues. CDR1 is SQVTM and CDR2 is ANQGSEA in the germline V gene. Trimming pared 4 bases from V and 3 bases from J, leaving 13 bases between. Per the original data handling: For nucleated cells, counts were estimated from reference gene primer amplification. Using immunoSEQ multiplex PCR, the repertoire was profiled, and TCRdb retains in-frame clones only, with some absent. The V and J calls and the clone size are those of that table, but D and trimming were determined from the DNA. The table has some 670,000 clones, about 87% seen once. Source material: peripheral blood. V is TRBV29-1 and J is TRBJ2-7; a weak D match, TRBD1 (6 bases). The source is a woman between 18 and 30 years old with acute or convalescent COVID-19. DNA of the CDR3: TGCAGCGTTGGGCAGGGGACGGTCTACGAGCAGTACTTC. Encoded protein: CSVGQGTVYEQYF.